This T cell receptor beta chain was captured by sequencing in a study of control samples from healthy donors and cancer patients. Germline lookup yields CDR1 LNHDA and CDR2 SQIVND (reference sequence). This CDR3 has 13 amino acids. J gave up 10 bases and V 1 base, and 4 bases lay outside the gene matches. Assay: immunoSEQ multiplex PCR; the TCRdb copy retains only in-frame clones and omits some. The repertoire holds roughly 79,000 clones, with approximately 84% as singletons. Sample: blood. The sequence came from a man between 45 and 60 years old in good health. The chain combines TRBV19 with TRBJ2-1, with TRBD1 matching 7 bases. In DNA form, the CDR3 reads TGTGCCAGTAGTATAGGAGGGGGCTGGGAGCAGTTCTTC. Translated, it gives CASSIGGGWEQFF.